Shown below are 15 T cell receptor beta chains from a single sample sequenced in a study of blood T cell repertoires in COVID-19. The table came from immunoSEQ multiplex PCR; TCRdb's copy has only in-frame clones and leaves some out. The sample consists of about 160,000 clones, about 91% of them appearing once. Material: peripheral blood. These receptors originate from a woman aged 60-75 years who had recovered from COVID-19.

This clone was seen just once. V usage is TRBV9 and J usage is TRBJ2-7, with a weak D call TRBD1 (6 bases). V was pared by 4 bases and J by 3 bases, with 17 bases between. CDR1 and CDR2 from the germline V gene are SGDLS and YYNGEE. This CDR3 has 15 residues. CDR3 DNA sequence: TGTGCCAGCAGCCCCACGGGACACGGCCTCTACGAGCAGTACTTC. Protein: CASSPTGHGLYEQYF.

This chain links TRBV28 with TRBJ2-7; TRBD1 agrees at 9 bases. The ends lost 6 bases at V and 7 bases at J; junction bases unmatched: 10. Germline V gene sequence: CDR1 MDHEN, CDR2 SYDVKM. The length of the CDR3 is 14 residues. DNA for the CDR3: TGTGCCAGCAGAACGGGACAGGGACCTGGGGAGCAGTACTTC. Translated: CASRTGQGPGEQYF.

The chain combines TRBV7-2 with TRBJ2-3; 8 positions agree with TRBD1. Germline V lookup: CDR1 SGHTA, CDR2 FQGNSA. The V and J ends lost 0 bases and 0 bases, in that order; junction bases with no gene match: 17. The CDR3 is made up of 21 amino acids. Written as DNA, the CDR3 is TGTGCCAGCAGCTTAGCCCCTCGGACAAGTCCAGGGGGCATAAGCACAGATACGCAGTATTTT. This encodes CASSLAPRTSPGGISTDTQYF.

This clone came up a few times. The rearrangement uses TRBV28 and TRBJ1-4; TRBD1 might be the D (5 bases). CDR3 size: 16 residues. V lost 2 bases and J lost 4, with 14 bases in between. Germline V gives CDR1 MDHEN, CDR2 SYDVKM. This CDR3 reads CASSLPGWGGNEKLFF. The CDR3 DNA is TGTGCCAGCAGTTTACCCGGGTGGGGGGGTAATGAAAAACTGTTTTTT.

The genes are TRBV28 and TRBJ1-3, with D possibly being TRBD1 (6 bases). The CDR3 extends over 15 amino acids. V lost 4 bases and J 5 bases, leaving 15 bases between the germline ends. The germline V gene has CDR1 MDHEN and CDR2 SYDVKM. The CDR3 reads CASSSTGPDRNTIYF. CDR3 nucleotide sequence: TGTGCCAGCAGTTCGACAGGACCAGATCGAAACACCATATATTTT.

This clone was observed a single time. The chain recombines TRBV3-1 (or the pseudogene TRBV3-2) with TRBJ1-2, with a tentative D call TRBD1 (6 bases). The V end was cut by 0 bases, the J end by 8 bases, with 7 bases between. CDR1 is LGHDT and CDR2 is YNNKEL in the germline V gene (reference sequence). The CDR3 covers 12 residues. CDR3 loop: CASSQEDRGYTF. The CDR3 nucleotides are TGTGCCAGCAGCCAAGAGGACAGAGGCTACACCTTC.

This clone came up a few times. V gene TRBV7-3 combines with J gene TRBJ2-5; possible D gene TRBD2, 5 bases. Trimming stripped 2 bases from V and 7 bases from J, with 17 bases between. The germline CDR1 and CDR2 sequences are SGHTA and FQGTGA. The CDR3 extends over 15 amino acids. CDR3 region: CASSLRPGLDGTQYF. As DNA, the CDR3 is TGTGCCAGCAGCTTACGACCGGGGTTAGATGGGACCCAGTACTTC. Full variable domain (remainder filled in from reference TRBV7-3 and TRBJ2-5): GAGVSQTPSNKVTEKGKYVELRCDPISGHTALYWYRQSLGQGPEFLIYFQGTGAADDSGLPNDRFFAVRPEGSVSTLKIQRTERGDSAVYLCASSLRPGLDGTQYFGPGTRLLVL.

About this clone itself: Additional DNA sequences in this sample encode the identical CDR3. The rearrangement joins TRBV6-1 to TRBJ1-1; D perhaps matches TRBD1 (5 bases). This CDR3 is 14 amino acids long. The V end was cut by 3 bases, the J end by 0 bases, with 8 bases between. CDR1 is MNHNS, CDR2 SASEGT, per germline. The CDR3 region is CASSERGMNTEAFF. The DNA of the CDR3 is TGTGCCAGCAGTGAGCGGGGCATGAACACTGAAGCTTTCTTT.

The V call is TRBV6-2 or TRBV6-3, the J call TRBJ2-7; 7 bases agree with TRBD1. CDR1 MNHEY and CDR2 SVGEGT come from the germline V gene. The V gene end was trimmed by 5 bases and the J gene end by 2 bases; junction bases not matched to a gene: 9. The CDR3 totals 15 residues. The CDR3 is CASSPSRDSTYEQYF. CDR3 in DNA: TGTGCCAGCAGTCCCTCTCGGGACAGTACCTACGAGCAGTACTTC.

This chain uses TRBV24-1 with TRBJ1-5; unclear D gene. Per germline, CDR1 KGHDR and CDR2 SFDVKD. CDR3 length equals 15 residues. The germline V and J ends were trimmed by 6 bases and 1 base, with 12 bases remaining between them. The CDR3 protein is CATSPPGESNQPQHF. CDR3 nucleotides: TGTGCCACCAGTCCCCCCGGGGAAAGCAATCAGCCCCAGCATTTT.

V and J are TRBV28 and TRBJ1-3; D is undetermined. This CDR3 region has 16 residues. CDR1 is MDHEN and CDR2 is SYDVKM in the germline V gene. The V gene lost 6 bases and the J gene lost 3 bases, with 18 bases spanning the gap. The CDR3 region is CASSLHSAFYGNTIYF. The CDR3 DNA follows: TGTGCCAGCAGCTTACACAGTGCATTTTATGGAAACACCATATATTTT.

The chain employs TRBV7-6 and TRBJ2-2; D gene uncertain. The germline CDR1 and CDR2 sequences are SGHVS and FNYEAQ. The V end lost 6 bases, the J end lost 6 bases, and 14 bases lay between the germline ends. This CDR3 contains 14 residues. The DNA of the CDR3 is TGTGCCAGCAGGCGAATAGAGGCCTCCGGGGAGCTGTTTTTT. It codes for CASRRIEASGELFF.

The V call is TRBV3-1 (or the pseudogene TRBV3-2), the J call TRBJ1-1, with unresolved D. The CDR3 extends over 14 amino acids. V lost 10 bases to trimming and J lost 1 base, with 16 bases between them. From germline, CDR1 is LGHDT and CDR2 YNNKEL (reference sequence). The CDR3 reads CATRDGFRNTEAFF. CDR3 nucleotide sequence: TGTGCCACCCGTGATGGTTTTAGGAACACTGAAGCTTTCTTT.

The rearrangement links TRBV10-1 to TRBJ1-5; D remains ambiguous. The V end was cut by 4 bases, the J end by 4 bases, with 11 bases between. Germline V lookup: CDR1 WNHNN, CDR2 SYGVQD (reference sequence). The CDR3 contains 14 residues. The CDR3: CASSVISRNQPQHF. For the CDR3, the DNA is TGCGCCAGCAGTGTCATATCACGGAATCAGCCCCAGCATTTT.

The V gene is TRBV19, the J gene TRBJ2-2; D is uncertain. This CDR3 is built from 12 residues. CDR1 and CDR2 from the germline V gene are LNHDA and SQIVND (reference sequence). V gave up 7 bases and J gave up 1 base, with 4 bases separating them. CDR3 sequence: CASTVNTGELFF. In nucleotides, the CDR3 is TGTGCCAGTACGGTGAACACCGGGGAGCTGTTTTTT.